Shown below are 23 T cell receptor beta chains from a single sample sequenced in a study of cytotoxic CD8 clonotypes in ibrutinib-treated CLL. Repertoires were generated with immunoSEQ multiplex PCR, while TCRdb's copy carries only in-frame clones and drops some. The table has some 300,000 clones, around four fifths seen once. Sequences were derived from PBMCs, sampled before ibrutinib treatment. The source is a human donor with chronic lymphocytic leukemia.

V is TRBV5-1 and J is TRBJ2-5; TRBD1 agrees at 9 bases. This CDR3 is built from 18 residues. Germline V gives CDR1 SGHRS, CDR2 YFSETQ. V dropped 2 bases and J dropped 2; count of bases not matched to a gene: 13. The CDR3 spells CASSLTGQGPIQQETQYF. The CDR3 coding sequence is TGCGCCAGCAGCTTAACGGGACAGGGCCCGATTCAGCAAGAGACCCAGTACTTC.

This chain connects TRBV27 to TRBJ2-1; 7 nucleotides agree with TRBD1. The CDR3 extends over 15 amino acids. The V gene's germline CDR1 is MNHEY and CDR2 SMNVEV (reference sequence). V gave up 5 bases and J gave up 5 bases; unmatched junction bases: 9. In DNA form, the CDR3 reads TGTGCCAGCAGTGTCTCAGGGGGAACAAACAATGAGCAGTTCTTC. Translation gives CASSVSGGTNNEQFF.

The CDR3, as DNA: TGTGCCACCAGCTTCTCCCCTCCTGGACAGGAGGATGGCTACACCTTC. Its protein product is CATSFSPPGQEDGYTF. The rearrangement links TRBV15 to TRBJ1-2; 7 bases line up with TRBD1. Per the germline V gene, CDR1 is LNHNV and CDR2 is YYDKDF (reference sequence). The CDR3 consists of 16 residues. J was trimmed by 6 bases and V by 5 bases; bases with no gene match: 15.

The gene calls are TRBV11-2 and TRBJ2-5; D gene uncertain. The germline gives CDR1 SGHAT, CDR2 FQNNGV. Trimming took off 4 bases at V and 2 bases at J, with 5 bases between the two ends. The CDR3 is 12 amino acids. The CDR3 reads CASSSGQETQYF. The CDR3 nucleotides read TGTGCCAGCAGCTCTGGTCAAGAGACCCAGTACTTC.

This rearrangement joins TRBV9 to TRBJ2-1, with 15 bases matching TRBD2. The V gene's germline CDR1 is SGDLS and CDR2 YYNGEE. The CDR3 is 16 residues long. V lost 7 bases and J lost 6; bases outside the gene matches: 8. The CDR3 reads CASSWGTSGRTNEQFF. Written as DNA, the CDR3 is TGTGCCAGCTCCTGGGGGACTAGCGGGAGGACCAATGAGCAGTTCTTC.

The gene calls are TRBV4-3 and TRBJ2-3; 11 nucleotides align to TRBD2. CDR3 length: 15 amino acids. The junction had 3 bases not matched to a gene; V was cut back by 2 bases and J by 5 bases. The germline gives CDR1 LGHNA, CDR2 YSLEER. The CDR3 reads CASSQTSGSEDTQYF. The CDR3 coding sequence is TGCGCCAGCAGCCAAACTAGCGGGAGCGAAGATACGCAGTATTTT.

The rearrangement joins TRBV18 to TRBJ1-1; D possibly corresponds to TRBD1 (5 bases). The V gene lost 3 bases and the J gene lost 6 bases, with 17 bases spanning the gap. The CDR3 extends over 15 amino acids. Germline loops: CDR1 KGHSH, CDR2 LQKENI. The CDR3 reads CASSPGGARAAEAFF. In nucleotides, the CDR3 is TGTGCCAGCTCACCCGGAGGGGCAAGAGCAGCTGAAGCTTTCTTT.

The chain recombines TRBV28 with TRBJ2-1; D uncertain. The CDR3 totals 14 residues. The ends were cut back, 7 bases at V and 3 bases at J, with 13 bases in the middle. Germline-derived CDR1 and CDR2 are MDHEN and SYDVKM. For the CDR3, the DNA is TGTGCCAGCACCCGGGCGACCCACTACAATGAGCAGTTCTTC. Translation gives CASTRATHYNEQFF.

The chain uses TRBV4-3 and TRBJ2-1, with TRBD1 matching over 8 bases. Germline CDR1 LGHNA, CDR2 YSLEER. V shed 4 bases and J 7 bases; nucleotides not matched to a gene: 15. The CDR3 runs to 17 residues. The CDR3 sequence is CASSPGVGTGDFNEQFF. CDR3 nucleotides: TGCGCCAGCAGCCCGGGGGTCGGGACAGGAGATTTTAATGAGCAGTTCTTC.

V is TRBV4-1 and J is TRBJ1-2; D perhaps matches TRBD1 (5 bases). This CDR3 spans 16 amino acids. Germline CDR1 MGHRA, CDR2 YSYEKL. Trimming stripped 2 bases from V and 1 base from J, with 14 bases between. In DNA, the CDR3 is TGCGCCAGCAGCCAACCGGGCAGGACACTTAACTATGGCTACACCTTC. Translating it yields CASSQPGRTLNYGYTF.

This clone appeared once. V is TRBV7-6 and J is TRBJ1-3; TRBD1 might be the D (5 bases). Germline V lookup: CDR1 SGHVS, CDR2 FNYEAQ. The germline V and J ends were trimmed by 1 base and 5 bases, with 12 bases remaining between them. There are 15 residues in the CDR3. The CDR3 spells CASSLGGTDRNTIYF. CDR3 sequence (DNA): TGTGCCAGCAGCTTAGGGGGGACTGACAGAAACACCATATATTTT.

The chain recombines TRBV27 with TRBJ2-3; 11 nucleotides line up with TRBD2. The CDR3 loop spans 17 amino acids. Looked up from germline, CDR1 is MNHEY and CDR2 is SMNVEV (reference sequence). J lost 7 bases, V lost 4 bases, and 13 bases had no gene match. CDR3 DNA: TGTGCCAGCAGTTATGGGGGGCTAGCGGGAGGCCTCCATACGCAGTATTTT. Residues: CASSYGGLAGGLHTQYF.

The rearrangement uses TRBV18 and TRBJ2-7, with D tentatively TRBD1 (5 bases). The ends were cut back, 2 bases at V and 12 bases at J, with 11 bases in the middle. The CDR3 totals 11 residues. From germline, CDR1 is KGHSH and CDR2 LQKENI. For the CDR3, the DNA is TGTGCCAGCTCACCAGCACAGGACCTGTACTTC. Translating it yields CASSPAQDLYF.

This clone showed up just a few times. The chain carries TRBV9 and TRBJ2-3; D gene unclear. The length of the CDR3 is 13 residues. The V and J ends lost 6 bases and 1 base respectively, with 9 bases between them. The germline V gene encodes CDR1 SGDLS and CDR2 YYNGEE. Written as DNA, the CDR3 is TGTGCCAGCACCGGAGTACGCACAGATACGCAGTATTTT. It codes for CASTGVRTDTQYF.

DNA of the CDR3: TGTGCCAGCAGCTTAGCGCCCGCAGGACTGAACACTGAAGCTTTCTTT. This codes for CASSLAPAGLNTEAFF. V usage is TRBV7-2 and J usage is TRBJ1-1; D not certain. V shed 0 bases and J shed 0 bases, with 11 bases lying between them. The CDR3 runs to 16 residues. Germline V gives CDR1 SGHTA, CDR2 FQGNSA.

J is TRBJ2-1 and V is TRBV7-9, with 12 bases that match TRBD1. Trimming took 5 bases from V and 8 from J; bases not matched to a gene: 10. Per the germline V gene, CDR1 is SEHNR and CDR2 is FQNEAQ (reference sequence). The CDR3 is 16 amino acids. The CDR3 coding sequence is TGTGCCAGCAGCCCCCCCTGGGGACAGGGGGCCTATGAGCAGTTCTTC. It codes for CASSPPWGQGAYEQFF.

The chain couples TRBV7-6 to TRBJ1-4, with TRBD1 as a possible D gene (5 bases). This CDR3 has 15 amino acids. The V and J ends lost 3 bases and 8 bases respectively, with 16 bases between them. Per the germline V gene, CDR1 is SGHVS and CDR2 is FNYEAQ. CDR3 residues: CASSLQWGAEEKLFF. The CDR3 DNA sequence: TGTGCCAGCAGCTTGCAATGGGGCGCGGAGGAAAAACTGTTTTTT.

The rearrangement uses TRBV18 and TRBJ2-5, with 7 bases matching TRBD2. V gave up 8 bases and J gave up 5 bases; unmatched junction bases: 8. Germline CDR1 and CDR2: KGHSH and LQKENI. The CDR3 runs 13 residues. In DNA form, the CDR3 reads TGTGCCAGCCATTCTAGCGGTAGGGAGACCCAGTACTTC. It is translated as CASHSSGRETQYF.

The chain combines TRBV18 with TRBJ2-7, with 9 bases lining up with TRBD1. The CDR3 covers 14 residues. J was trimmed by 4 bases and V by 5 bases; bases with no gene match: 6. The V gene's germline CDR1 is KGHSH and CDR2 LQKENI. The CDR3 here is CASSAGTGFYEQYF. The CDR3, as DNA: TGTGCCAGCTCAGCCGGGACAGGGTTTTACGAGCAGTACTTC.

The chain uses TRBV9 and TRBJ2-1, with TRBD1 identical over 7 bases. Germline CDR1 SGDLS, CDR2 YYNGEE. The CDR3 length is 19 residues. The V gene end was trimmed by 4 bases and the J gene end by 3 bases; junction bases not matched to a gene: 19. The CDR3 DNA is TGTGCCAGCAGCTCCCGAACAGGGGTCGAGGGCGGAGGCTACAATGAGCAGTTCTTC. This translates into CASSSRTGVEGGGYNEQFF.

This clone was recorded a few times. This chain joins TRBV27 and TRBJ2-7, with 11 bases aligning to TRBD2. There are 15 residues in the CDR3. V lost 2 bases, J lost 0 bases, and 0 bases stayed unmatched. CDR1 is MNHEY, CDR2 SMNVEV, per germline (reference sequence). CDR3 DNA: TGTGCCAGCAGTTTACTAGCGGGAGGCTCCTACGAGCAGTACTTC. Translating it yields CASSLLAGGSYEQYF.

This clone was seen a few times. V is TRBV7-9 and J is TRBJ2-3, with 7 positions matching TRBD2. The CDR3 has 13 amino acids. Germline trimming cut 5 bases from V and 1 base from J; bases unmatched to any gene: 0. Germline CDR1 and CDR2: SEHNR and FQNEAQ (reference sequence). The CDR3 region is CASSGGGTDTQYF. CDR3 bases: TGTGCCAGCAGCGGGGGGGGCACAGATACGCAGTATTTT.

In its sample, this clone was seen a few times. For the CDR3, the DNA is TGCGCCAGCAGCACGGGACTAGTTGTCGGGGAGCTGTTTTTT. This gives the protein CASSTGLVVGELFF. This chain joins TRBV5-1 and TRBJ2-2; 8 bases are a match to TRBD2. Trimming removed 4 bases from V and 7 bases from J; junction bases left unmatched: 6. This CDR3 has 14 residues. The germline gives CDR1 SGHRS, CDR2 YFSETQ. Full variable domain (rest looked up from reference TRBV5-1 and TRBJ2-2): KAGVTQTPRYLIKTRGQQVTLSCSPISGHRSVSWYQQTPGQGLQFLFEYFSETQRNKGNFPGRFSGRQFSNSRSEMNVSTLELGDSALYLCASSTGLVVGELFFGEGSRLTVL.